This T cell receptor (beta chain) stems from a study of CD8 T cells in ankylosing spondylitis. Whole-study findings and limits: Disease-associated clones were CD8+ and fairly uncommon in peripheral blood. From matched ankylosing spondylitis synovial fluid, disease-linked clones were reportedly recovered at significantly enriched levels. There were earlier reports of some motif variants in reactive arthritis synovial fluid and blood. Apparently characteristic of ankylosing spondylitis blood was a TCR beta motif (roughly eight highly homologous variants).

TCR beta libraries were made by quantitative 5'-RACE with molecular barcodes. A single record per CDR3 protein comes from TCRdb applying MiXCR to the 5' RACE reads. This table holds about 840,000 distinct CDR3 sequences, about 12% found once. As concerns this clonotype: Its antigen remains unknown.

CDR3 length equals 16 residues. V lost 11 bases, J lost 0 bases, and 23 bases lay in between. Looked up from germline, CDR1 is MNHNS and CDR2 is SASEGT. The sequence was collected from a male donor with ankylosing spondylitis. This chain links TRBV6-1 with TRBJ2-7; TRBD1 is a possible D gene (6 bases). Sequencing input: blood, either unsorted or a sorted T cell fraction (not recorded which). CDR3 coding DNA: TGTGCCGGAACGAAGAATGACAGGATAAGCTCCTACGAGCAGTACTTC. Amino acid sequence: CAGTKNDRISSYEQYF.